The 2 T cell receptor beta chains in this list originate from one sample, sequenced in a study of T cell responses to AZD1222 COVID-19 vaccine. Sequenced by immunoSEQ multiplex PCR; TCRdb stores in-frame clones only, minus some. Of over 65,000 clones detected, 88% appear once; the ten largest clones hold less than 9%. The material sequenced was peripheral blood, taken 28 days after the second AZD1222 dose. Every receptor here comes from an adult who received the AZD1222 COVID-19 vaccine.

The chain couples TRBV9 to TRBJ2-3, with D possibly being TRBD2 (6 bases). The CDR3 sequence is 16 residues long. V was shortened by 1 base and J by 5 bases, with 17 bases between the two germline ends. CDR1 and CDR2 (germline): SGDLS, YYNGEE. The chain's CDR3 is CASSVLVGGRGDTQYF. CDR3 DNA sequence: TGTGCCAGCAGCGTATTGGTGGGAGGAAGGGGAGATACGCAGTATTTT.

The chain combines TRBV7-8 with TRBJ2-3; the match to TRBD2 covers 10 bases. CDR1 is SGHVS, CDR2 FQNEAQ, per germline. With 4 bases clipped from V and 3 bases from J, the junction kept 4 bases outside the gene matches. This CDR3 has 15 residues. CDR3 bases: TGTGCCAGCAGCTCGACTAGCGGGTTTACAGATACGCAGTATTTT. It specifies CASSSTSGFTDTQYF. Based on the CDR3 plus reference TRBV7-8 and TRBJ2-3, the full variable domain is GAGVSQSPRYKVAKRGQDVALRCDPISGHVSLFWYQQALGQGPEFLTYFQNEAQLDKSGLPSDRFFAERPEGSVSTLKIQRTQQEDSAVYLCASSSTSGFTDTQYFGPGTRLTVL.